This TCR beta chain was found in a study of blood T cell repertoires in COVID-19. V shed 6 bases, J shed 6 bases, and the junction held 8 bases outside the gene matches. The CDR3 loop spans 13 amino acids. Germline CDR1 reads SNHLY; CDR2 reads FYNNEI. Repertoires were generated with immunoSEQ multiplex PCR, while TCRdb's copy carries only in-frame clones and drops some. The sample records 250,000 to 300,000 clones, around 78% being singletons. This clone was recorded a few times. Input material: peripheral blood. This chain links TRBV2 with TRBJ2-7; 7 nucleotides match TRBD1. This clonotype originated in a man in his fifties or sixties who had recovered from COVID-19. As DNA, the CDR3 is TGTGCCAGCAGGGAGAGACAGGGTCTCGAGCAGTACTTC. It specifies CASRERQGLEQYF.